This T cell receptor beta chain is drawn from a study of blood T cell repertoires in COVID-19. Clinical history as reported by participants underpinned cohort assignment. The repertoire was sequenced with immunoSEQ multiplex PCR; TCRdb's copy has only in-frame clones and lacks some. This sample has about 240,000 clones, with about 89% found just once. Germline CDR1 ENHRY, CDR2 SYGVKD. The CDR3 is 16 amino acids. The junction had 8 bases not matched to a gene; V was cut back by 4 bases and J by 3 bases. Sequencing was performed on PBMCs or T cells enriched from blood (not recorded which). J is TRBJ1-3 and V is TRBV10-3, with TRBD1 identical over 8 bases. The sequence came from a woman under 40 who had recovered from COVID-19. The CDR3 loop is CAISGGQGENGNTIYF. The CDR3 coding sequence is TGTGCCATCAGTGGCGGACAGGGCGAGAATGGAAACACCATATATTTT.